This T cell receptor beta chain was retrieved from a study of blood T cell repertoires in COVID-19. Data came from immunoSEQ multiplex PCR; TCRdb stores just in-frame clones and leaves some out. This table holds roughly 240,000 clones, approximately 87% found once. Looked up from germline, CDR1 is LNHDA and CDR2 is SQIVND (reference sequence). After removal of 6 bases from V and 0 bases from J, the junction contained 12 bases not matched to a gene. The CDR3 length is 17 residues. This chain joins TRBV19 and TRBJ2-5; 8 bases align to TRBD1. Sequenced input: peripheral blood. The receptor was derived from a man between 60 and 75 years old who had recovered from COVID-19. The CDR3, as DNA: TGTGCCAGTAGCCGCAATCAGGGGGCCGCGTACCAAGAGACCCAGTACTTC. Its translation: CASSRNQGAAYQETQYF.